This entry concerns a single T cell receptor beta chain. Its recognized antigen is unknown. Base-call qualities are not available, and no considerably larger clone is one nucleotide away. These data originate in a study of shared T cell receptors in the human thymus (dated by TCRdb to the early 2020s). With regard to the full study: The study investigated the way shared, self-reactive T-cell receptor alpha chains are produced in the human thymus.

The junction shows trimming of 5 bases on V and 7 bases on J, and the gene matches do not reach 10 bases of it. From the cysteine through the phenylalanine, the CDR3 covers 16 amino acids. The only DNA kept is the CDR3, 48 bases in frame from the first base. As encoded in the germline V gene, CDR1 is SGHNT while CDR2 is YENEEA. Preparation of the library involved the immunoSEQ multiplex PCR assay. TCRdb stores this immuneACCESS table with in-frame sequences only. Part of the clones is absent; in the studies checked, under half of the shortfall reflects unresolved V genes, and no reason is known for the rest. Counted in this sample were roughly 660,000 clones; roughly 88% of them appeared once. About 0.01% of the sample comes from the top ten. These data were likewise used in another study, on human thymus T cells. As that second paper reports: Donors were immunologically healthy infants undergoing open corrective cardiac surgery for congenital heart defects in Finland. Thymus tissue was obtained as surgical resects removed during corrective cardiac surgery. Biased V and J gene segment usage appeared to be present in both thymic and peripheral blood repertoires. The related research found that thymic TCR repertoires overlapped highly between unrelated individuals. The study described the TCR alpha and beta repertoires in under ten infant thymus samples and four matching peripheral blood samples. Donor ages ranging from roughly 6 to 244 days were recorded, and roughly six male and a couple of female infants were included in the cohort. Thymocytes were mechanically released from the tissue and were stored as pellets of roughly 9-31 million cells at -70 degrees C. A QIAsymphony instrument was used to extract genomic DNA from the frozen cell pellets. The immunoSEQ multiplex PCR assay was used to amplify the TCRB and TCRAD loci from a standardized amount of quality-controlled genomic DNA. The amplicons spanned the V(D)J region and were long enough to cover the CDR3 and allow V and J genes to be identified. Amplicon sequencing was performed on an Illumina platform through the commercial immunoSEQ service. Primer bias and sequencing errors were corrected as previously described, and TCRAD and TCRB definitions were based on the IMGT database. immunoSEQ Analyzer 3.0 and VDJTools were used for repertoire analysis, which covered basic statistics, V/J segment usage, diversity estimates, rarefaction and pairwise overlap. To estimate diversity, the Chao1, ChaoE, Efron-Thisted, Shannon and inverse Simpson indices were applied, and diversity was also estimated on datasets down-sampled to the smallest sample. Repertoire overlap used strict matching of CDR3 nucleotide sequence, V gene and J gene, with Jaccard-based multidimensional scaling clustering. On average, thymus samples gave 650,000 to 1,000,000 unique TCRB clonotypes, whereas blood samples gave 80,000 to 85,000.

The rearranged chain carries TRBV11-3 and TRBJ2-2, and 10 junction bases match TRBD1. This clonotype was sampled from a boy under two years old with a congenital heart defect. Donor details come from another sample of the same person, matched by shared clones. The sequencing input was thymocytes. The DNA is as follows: TGTGCCAGCAGCGCCCCGGGGACAGGGGAAATCGGGGAGCTGTTTTTT. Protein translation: CASSAPGTGEIGELFF. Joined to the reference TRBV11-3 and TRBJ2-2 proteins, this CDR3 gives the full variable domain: EAGVVQSPRYKIIEKKQPVAFWCNPISGHNTLYWYLQNLGQGPELLIRYENEEAVDDSQLPKDRFSAERLKGVDSTLKIQPAELGDSAVYLCASSAPGTGEIGELFFGEGSRLTVL.